The sequence of this TCR beta chain was determined in a study of beta chain features in type 1 diabetes. Study background: The patients were much like the healthy donors in age, gender and cell yields.

Losses at the gene ends were 5 bases for V and 4 bases for J; bases not matched to a gene: 7. CDR1 and CDR2 (germline): SGHRS, YFSETQ. This CDR3 is built from 14 residues. Reverse transcription of all isolated RNA meant that expressed TCRB transcripts were sequenced. TCRdb's copy holds only in-frame clones and misses some; the assay was immunoSEQ multiplex PCR. The sample includes 970,000 or so clones, roughly a sixth of them seen just once. This sequence joins TRBV5-1 and TRBJ2-3, with 7 positions matching TRBD2. The clonotype originates from a woman between 18 and 30 years old in good health. The sample consisted of naive CD4+ T cells from blood. DNA for the CDR3: TGCGCCAGCAGGGTCGGCGGGAGAGCAGATACGCAGTATTTT. This sequence encodes CASRVGGRADTQYF.